This TCR beta chain was captured in a study of T cell changes during pregnancy in multiple sclerosis. Clones were sequenced by immunoSEQ multiplex PCR, and TCRdb holds only the in-frame ones, with some missing. The data contain around 49,000 clones, about nine tenths of them singletons. The CDR3 is 15 amino acids. J lost 3 bases, V lost 7 bases, and 7 bases had no gene match. The germline gives CDR1 SGHTA, CDR2 FQGNSA. Sample: CD4+ T cells from peripheral blood mononuclear cells, taken after pregnancy. The V call is TRBV7-2, the J call TRBJ2-3; 10 nucleotides line up with TRBD2. This clonotype was obtained from a female donor in good health, enrolled as a control in a pregnancy study. The CDR3 nucleotides are TGTGCCAGCACCATGAGCGGGAGGGGGACAGATACGCAGTATTTT. Its protein product is CASTMSGRGTDTQYF.